Included here is one T cell receptor (beta chain) sequence, with context. Antigen unknown. An end of the junction does not agree with germline; a read error may underlie this. The sample originates from a study of beta chain features in type 1 diabetes. Study results and limitations: Any role of HLA type in TCRB rearrangement remained unresolved here. Relative to healthy donors, patients appeared to have naive, central memory and Treg TCRB repertoires that were more similar. cDNA sequencing could over-represent cells with high TCR expression.

Cell sorting via CD45RO/CCR7/CD25/CD127/CD95/CD27 was performed to obtain CD4+ naive, central memory, regulatory and stem cell-like memory cells. cDNA synthesis used the whole RNA isolate, giving expressed TCRB sequences. Repertoires were generated with immunoSEQ multiplex PCR, while TCRdb's copy carries only in-frame clones and drops some. The table shows around 15,000 clones, with over 40% occurring only once. Germline lookup yields CDR1 SGHNT and CDR2 YYREEE (reference sequence). CDR3 length equals 17 residues. The sample consisted of stem cell memory CD4+ T cells from blood. The receptor comes from a woman aged 40 to 55 in good health. The chain uses TRBV5-4 and TRBJ2-3; TRBD2 matches at 7 bases. The CDR3, as DNA: TGCGCCAGCAGCCAAGCGCCAAGCGGGGAGCGGCGTAATACGCAGTATTTT. It translates to CASSQAPSGERRNTQYF.